The 31 T cell receptor beta chains given below trace back to one sample, sequenced in a study of long-term antiretroviral therapy in people with HIV. The libraries were made with immunoSEQ v3.0 at survey level. The table came from immunoSEQ multiplex PCR; TCRdb's copy has only in-frame clones and leaves some out. The table shows some 9,700 clones, with 70% to 80% occurring only once. This specimen was unsorted PBMCs, taken 1.8 years before starting antiretroviral therapy. The receptors derive from a man aged 40-55 years with HIV.

The chain couples TRBV27 to TRBJ1-5; D gene unclear. CDR3 length: 17 amino acids. The germline V gene has CDR1 MNHEY and CDR2 SMNVEV (reference sequence). V was clipped by 5 bases and J by 3 bases, with 20 bases between them. The CDR3 is CASSPNHSPVDNQPQHF. CDR3 bases: TGTGCCAGCAGTCCAAACCACTCTCCCGTGGACAATCAGCCCCAGCATTTT.

V gene TRBV7-8 combines with J gene TRBJ1-1; D perhaps matches TRBD1 (6 bases). The CDR3 has 14 residues. Germline CDR1 is SGHVS and CDR2 is FQNEAQ. The V and J ends lost 1 base and 3 bases respectively, with 9 bases between them. CDR3 protein: CASSLGTADTEAFF. The CDR3 DNA reads as TGTGCCAGCAGCTTAGGGACAGCGGACACTGAAGCTTTCTTT.

The chain is built from TRBV2 and TRBJ1-5, with 8 bases lining up with TRBD1. Germline lookup yields CDR1 SNHLY and CDR2 FYNNEI. The CDR3 has 15 residues. V shed 4 bases and J 5 bases; nucleotides not matched to a gene: 7. CDR3 amino acids: CASSGAPQGDQPQHF. CDR3 sequence (DNA): TGTGCCAGCAGTGGAGCCCCACAGGGGGATCAGCCCCAGCATTTT.

The chain combines TRBV9 with TRBJ1-1; no clear D. V lost 0 bases and J 2 bases, leaving 5 bases between the germline ends. CDR3 length equals 13 residues. The germline V gene has CDR1 SGDLS and CDR2 YYNGEE. Written as DNA, the CDR3 is TGTGCCAGCAGCGTAGTGGATAACACTGAAGCTTTCTTT. It specifies CASSVVDNTEAFF.

The sample holds one count of this clone. V is TRBV6-1 and J is TRBJ2-1, with 11 bases that match TRBD2. Germline CDR1 and CDR2: MNHNS and SASEGT. The CDR3 loop spans 15 amino acids. Trimming removed 5 bases from V and 4 bases from J; junction bases left unmatched: 4. The CDR3 sequence is CASSSTSGVYNEQFF. The DNA for the CDR3 is TGTGCCAGCAGTTCGACTAGCGGGGTTTACAATGAGCAGTTCTTC.

The chain carries TRBV5-8 and TRBJ1-5; D is ambiguous. The V end lost 4 bases, the J end lost 0 bases, and 8 bases lay between the germline ends. CDR1 and CDR2 (germline): SGHTS, YDEGEE. CDR3 size: 14 residues. CDR3 sequence: CASSHPRSNQPQHF. In DNA, the CDR3 is TGTGCCAGCAGCCACCCCCGTAGCAATCAGCCCCAGCATTTT.

This clone was detected only once. The chain combines TRBV11-3 with TRBJ2-5; weak D call: TRBD2 (6 bases). The V and J ends lost 5 bases and 2 bases respectively, with 18 bases between them. The germline V gene has CDR1 SGHNT and CDR2 YENEEA. CDR3 size: 16 residues. The chain's CDR3 is CASSPPMAGRQETQYF. CDR3 DNA: TGTGCCAGCAGCCCCCCCATGGCAGGGAGGCAAGAGACCCAGTACTTC.

The V and J genes are TRBV30 and TRBJ2-3, with 8 bases identical to TRBD2. The CDR3 is made up of 16 amino acids. The J segment lost 5 bases and the V segment lost 0 bases, leaving 10 bases of the junction unmatched. Germline assignment: CDR1 GTSNPN and CDR2 SVGIG (reference sequence). The CDR3 region is CAWSVQGRGDLDTQYF. CDR3 sequence (DNA): TGTGCCTGGAGTGTACAAGGGCGGGGGGATCTAGATACGCAGTATTTT.

This chain links TRBV5-5 with TRBJ2-3; 14 nucleotides align to TRBD2. Looked up from germline, CDR1 is SGHKS and CDR2 is YYEKEE (reference sequence). V shed 4 bases and J 5 bases; nucleotides not matched to a gene: 15. The CDR3 length is 19 residues. The CDR3: CASSPGLAGGAGRLDTQYF. CDR3 bases: TGTGCCAGCAGCCCCGGACTAGCGGGGGGTGCCGGGCGGCTAGATACGCAGTATTTT.

This rearrangement joins TRBV11-2 to TRBJ1-1, with 9 bases fitting TRBD1. With V trimmed by 4 bases and J by 4 bases, 10 bases remained unmatched. The germline CDR1 and CDR2 sequences are SGHAT and FQNNGV. This CDR3 comprises 16 residues. The DNA for the CDR3 is TGTGCCAGCAGCTCGCGGCCGGACAGGGGAGGCACTGAAGCTTTCTTT. It yields the protein CASSSRPDRGGTEAFF.

This clone was seen just once. The V call is TRBV7-9, the J call TRBJ1-4; TRBD1 aligns across 9 bases. This CDR3 contains 17 residues. Germline V gene data show CDR1 as SEHNR and CDR2 as FQNEAQ (reference sequence). V was pared by 6 bases and J by 0 bases, with 8 bases of the junction left unmatched. The CDR3 nucleotides read TGTGCCAGCAGTAAACAGGGGGCGGTTGCAACTAATGAAAAACTGTTTTTT. The encoded protein is CASSKQGAVATNEKLFF.

The chain links TRBV15 to TRBJ2-7; TRBD2 aligns across 10 bases. The CDR3 contains 15 residues. V lost 3 bases, J lost 2 bases, and 4 bases stayed unmatched. Germline CDR1 and CDR2: LNHNV and YYDKDF (reference sequence). Here the CDR3 reads CATSRISGGAYEQYF. The CDR3 region has the DNA TGTGCCACCAGCAGGATAAGCGGGGGGGCCTACGAGCAGTACTTC.

This clone appeared a single time. The J gene is TRBJ1-2, the V gene TRBV27; no clear D gene. The CDR3 spans 13 residues. The germline CDR1 and CDR2 sequences are MNHEY and SMNVEV (reference sequence). Trimming pared 3 bases from V and 0 bases from J, leaving 5 bases between. CDR3 sequence (DNA): TGTGCCAGCAGTTTGAGTACTAACTATGGCTACACCTTC. This encodes CASSLSTNYGYTF.

This clone appeared a few times. This sequence joins TRBV10-2 and TRBJ2-1; TRBD1 matches at 9 bases. The CDR3 has 14 residues. Germline values: CDR1 WSHSY, CDR2 SAAADI. J lost 6 bases, V lost 7 bases, and 7 bases had no gene match. Written as DNA, the CDR3 is TGCGCCAGCACCTTCGGGACAGGGATCAATGAGCAGTTCTTC. Translation gives CASTFGTGINEQFF.

This clone has only a few counts. V is TRBV6-1 and J is TRBJ2-7; D may correspond to TRBD1 or TRBD2 (5 bases each). V was clipped by 7 bases and J by 2 bases, with 15 bases between them. The CDR3 sequence is 14 residues long. Germline CDR1 and CDR2: MNHNS and SASEGT. The CDR3 here is CASTNGQGPYEQYF. CDR3 DNA: TGTGCCAGCACTAACGGGCAGGGACCCTACGAGCAGTACTTC.

CDR3 bases: TGTGCCAGCAGACGCGACCAACAGGTTCTCGAGCAGTACTTC. Protein product: CASRRDQQVLEQYF. The chain couples TRBV6-5 to TRBJ2-7; TRBD1 might be the D (5 bases). The CDR3 contains 14 residues. Germline values: CDR1 MNHEY, CDR2 SVGAGI. Trimming removed 6 bases at V and 6 bases at J, with 18 bases between.

This clone is deemed medium-sized. The chain has TRBV7-8 and TRBJ1-3, with 7 bases aligning to TRBD1. The germline V gene encodes CDR1 SGHVS and CDR2 FQNEAQ. The CDR3 extends over 16 amino acids. Trimming cost V 4 bases and J 0 bases; bases outside gene matches: 6. CDR3 sequence: CASSWDRGTSGNTIYF. DNA of the CDR3: TGTGCCAGCAGCTGGGACAGAGGGACCTCTGGAAACACCATATATTTT.

The rearrangement links TRBV30 to TRBJ2-3; unclear D gene. Germline V CDR1 and CDR2: GTSNPN, SVGIG (reference sequence). The V and J ends lost 0 bases and 2 bases respectively, with 12 bases between them. The CDR3 consists of 15 residues. In DNA, the CDR3 is TGTGCCTGGAGTGTCAATTTGGGATACACAGATACGCAGTATTTT. This codes for CAWSVNLGYTDTQYF. Based on the CDR3 plus reference TRBV30 and TRBJ2-3, the full variable domain is SQTIHQWPATLVQPVGSPLSLECTVEGTSNPNLYWYRQAAGRGLQLLFYSVGIGQISSEVPQNLSASRPQDRQFILSSKKLLLSDSGFYLCAWSVNLGYTDTQYFGPGTRLTVL.

By proportion, this clone is medium-sized. V gene TRBV7-9 combines with J gene TRBJ1-3, with 8 bases fitting TRBD1. CDR1 and CDR2 (germline): SEHNR, FQNEAQ (reference sequence). The CDR3 is 16 residues long. With V trimmed by 4 bases and J by 1 base, 6 bases remained unmatched. In nucleotides, the CDR3 is TGTGCCAGCAGCTCCGCGACAGGGGTGTCTGGAAACACCATATATTTT. Protein sequence: CASSSATGVSGNTIYF.

This chain uses TRBV5-4 with TRBJ1-4; D unclear. Looked up from germline, CDR1 is SGHNT and CDR2 is YYREEE (reference sequence). The V and J ends lost 1 base and 0 bases respectively, with 4 bases between them. The CDR3 is 14 amino acids. The CDR3 reads CASSLTPTNEKLFF. As DNA, the CDR3 is TGTGCCAGCAGCTTGACACCAACTAATGAAAAACTGTTTTTT.

This clone was picked up one time. V is TRBV27 and J is TRBJ2-3, with 9 bases lining up with TRBD2. Trimming took 5 bases from V and 4 from J; bases not matched to a gene: 7. The CDR3 covers 15 residues. Germline values: CDR1 MNHEY, CDR2 SMNVEV (reference sequence). In DNA form, the CDR3 reads TGTGCCAGCAGTGCGATTGGCGGGGGGGCAGATACGCAGTATTTT. Translation: CASSAIGGGADTQYF.

This chain uses TRBV9 with TRBJ2-1; 7 nucleotides line up with TRBD2. The CDR3 loop spans 19 amino acids. Germline CDR1 reads SGDLS; CDR2 reads YYNGEE. Trimming took 0 bases from V and 2 from J; bases not matched to a gene: 14. The CDR3 bases are TGTGCCAGCAGCGTAGCTGGGAGGGCTTGGTCAGGACCCTACAATGAGCAGTTCTTC. The encoded protein is CASSVAGRAWSGPYNEQFF. Supplemented by reference TRBV9 and TRBJ2-1, the full variable domain reads DSGVTQTPKHLITATGQRVTLRCSPRSGDLSVYWYQQSLDQGLQFLIQYYNGEERAKGNILERFSAQQFPDLHSELNLSSLELGDSALYFCASSVAGRAWSGPYNEQFFGPGTRLTVL.

This clone was seen only once. The rearrangement joins TRBV2 to TRBJ1-2; D unclear. CDR3 length: 15 residues. Germline assignment: CDR1 SNHLY and CDR2 FYNNEI. Trimming shortened V by 6 bases and J by 4 bases, and 18 bases separated the two germline ends. In nucleotides, the CDR3 is TGTGCCAGCAGCCCGGGCGGTTCAAATTTCTATGGCTACACCTTC. Protein product: CASSPGGSNFYGYTF.

By share of the sample, this clone is medium-sized. The rearrangement joins TRBV13 to TRBJ1-2; possibly TRBD1 for D (6 bases). CDR1 is PRHDT and CDR2 is FYEKMQ in the germline V gene (reference sequence). The CDR3 is 15 amino acids. V was cut by 4 bases and J by 3 bases, with 15 bases left in between. The CDR3 loop is CASSWPEEGDYGYTF. The CDR3 nucleotides are TGTGCCAGCAGCTGGCCTGAGGAGGGGGACTATGGCTACACCTTC.

V gene TRBV18 combines with J gene TRBJ2-5; no clear D. The germline CDR1 and CDR2 sequences are KGHSH and LQKENI. The V end lost 3 bases, the J end lost 4 bases, and 9 bases lay between the germline ends. The CDR3 loop spans 13 amino acids. CDR3 DNA: TGTGCCAGCTCACCCATGACGGCAGAGACCCAGTACTTC. Its translation: CASSPMTAETQYF.

V and J are TRBV18 and TRBJ2-7; 7 bases match TRBD1. The CDR3 has 13 amino acids. Per germline, CDR1 KGHSH and CDR2 LQKENI. V lost 6 bases to trimming and J lost 2 bases; unmatched junction nucleotides: 4. The CDR3 sequence: CASSWDRTYEQYF. CDR3 DNA sequence: TGTGCCAGCTCGTGGGACAGAACCTACGAGCAGTACTTC.

There are a few counts of this clone. The rearrangement uses TRBV30 and TRBJ1-6, with D unclear. The CDR3 loop spans 14 amino acids. The germline gives CDR1 GTSNPN, CDR2 SVGIG (reference sequence). Trimming stripped 0 bases from V and 7 bases from J, with 10 bases between. This chain's CDR3 is CAWSVDSANSPLHF. For the CDR3, the DNA is TGTGCCTGGAGTGTTGACTCGGCAAATTCACCCCTCCACTTT.

The J gene is TRBJ2-2, the V gene TRBV10-1; a possible D gene is TRBD1 (5 bases). Germline CDR1 and CDR2: WNHNN and SYGVQD (reference sequence). The CDR3 length is 15 residues. V lost 4 bases, J lost 6 bases, and 15 bases lay in between. CDR3 bases: TGCGCCAGCAGTGCGCAGGGTTTGGACGCCGGGGAGCTGTTTTTT. It yields the protein CASSAQGLDAGELFF.

The chain couples TRBV30 to TRBJ1-5, with D unclear. The CDR3 loop spans 13 amino acids. Per germline, CDR1 GTSNPN and CDR2 SVGIG (reference sequence). Trimming removed 3 bases at V and 7 bases at J, with 13 bases between. In DNA form, the CDR3 reads TGTGCCTGGAGCCGGGGTCTTTTACAGCCCCAGCATTTT. As protein: CAWSRGLLQPQHF.

This chain links TRBV9 with TRBJ2-2; perhaps TRBD2 as D (6 bases). Germline loops: CDR1 SGDLS, CDR2 YYNGEE. V was pared by 1 base and J by 6 bases, with 13 bases between. CDR3 size: 15 residues. Here the CDR3 reads CASSVSGSISGELFF. DNA for the CDR3: TGTGCCAGCAGCGTAAGCGGGTCTATCTCCGGGGAGCTGTTTTTT.

The genes are TRBV18 and TRBJ2-3; D not resolved. V was cut by 2 bases and J by 10 bases, with 10 bases left in between. The CDR3 is 12 amino acids. Germline values: CDR1 KGHSH, CDR2 LQKENI. Here the CDR3 DNA reads TGTGCCAGCTCACCATCCAACAAGGCGCAGTATTTT. Amino acids: CASSPSNKAQYF.